What follows are 16 T cell receptor beta chains derived from one specimen sequenced in a study of CD8 T cells in Susac syndrome. Random hexamers were used to reverse transcribe roughly 0.45 to 1 ug of RNA. TCRdb passed the immunoSEQ multiplex PCR reads through MiXCR, listing each CDR3 protein once. The table lists 350,000 to 550,000 distinct CDR3 sequences, more than 80% of them singletons. The specimen sequenced was CD8+ T cells from PBMCs. Receptors were obtained from a human donor with multiple sclerosis.

The CDR3 is CASSRTRAGGNTIYF. The DNA of the CDR3 is TGTGCCAGCAGCCGGACCCGGGCGGGTGGAAACACCATATATTTT. The gene calls are TRBV11-2 and TRBJ1-3, with unresolved D. The CDR3 is made up of 15 amino acids. V lost 5 bases to trimming and J lost 3 bases, with 14 bases between them. The germline V gene has CDR1 SGHAT and CDR2 FQNNGV.

V usage is TRBV12-2 and J usage is TRBJ1-1; the table gives TRBD1 as D, unverified against the DNA. TRBV12-2 constitutes a pseudogene. CDR3 length: 17 residues. In DNA form, the CDR3 reads TGTGCAAGTCGCGCCCCACTATCGGGGACAGGGATGTGTAAAGCTTTCTTT. Its translation: CASRAPLSGTGMCKAFF.

This clonotype showed up just once. The rearrangement links TRBV27 to TRBJ2-3; 14 bases agree with TRBD2. With V trimmed by 4 bases and J by 5 bases, 14 bases remained unmatched. Per germline, CDR1 MNHEY and CDR2 SMNVEV (reference sequence). The length of the CDR3 is 19 residues. In DNA, the CDR3 is TGTGCCAGCAGTTCCGAAAACCCGGGACTAGCGGGAGTTTTAGATACGCAGTATTTT. Amino acid sequence: CASSSENPGLAGVLDTQYF.

V and J are TRBV4-1 and TRBJ2-1; D is ambiguous. CDR1 is MGHRA, CDR2 YSYEKL, per germline. This CDR3 region has 13 residues. Trimming removed 1 base from V and 6 bases from J, with 7 bases in between. CDR3 DNA: TGCGCCAGCAGCCAAGCCCAACTCAATGAGCAGTTCTTC. Protein: CASSQAQLNEQFF.

The rearrangement joins TRBV9 to TRBJ2-1; 11 nucleotides match TRBD2. CDR1 and CDR2 from the germline V gene are SGDLS and YYNGEE. The CDR3 sequence is 16 residues long. The V segment lost 4 bases and the J segment 4 bases; nucleotides outside the gene matches: 7. The CDR3 sequence: CASSPGTSGWYNEQFF. CDR3 bases: TGTGCCAGCAGCCCCGGGACTAGCGGTTGGTACAATGAGCAGTTCTTC. Drawing the rest from reference TRBV9 and TRBJ2-1, the complete variable domain is DSGVTQTPKHLITATGQRVTLRCSPRSGDLSVYWYQQSLDQGLQFLIQYYNGEERAKGNILERFSAQQFPDLHSELNLSSLELGDSALYFCASSPGTSGWYNEQFFGPGTRLTVL.

This clonotype was recorded only once. This sequence joins TRBV19 and TRBJ1-5, with D possibly being TRBD1 (5 bases). The germline CDR1 and CDR2 sequences are LNHDA and SQIVND (reference sequence). V was shortened by 1 base and J by 3 bases, with 7 bases between the two germline ends. This CDR3 contains 14 residues. The CDR3 coding sequence is TGTGCCAGTAGTATAGGACAGATCAATCAGCCCCAGCATTTT. Translation gives CASSIGQINQPQHF.

The CDR3 is CSARDDHHRDRTTQNTGELFF. The DNA of the CDR3 is TGCAGTGCTAGAGATGACCACCACCGGGACAGGACAACCCAGAACACCGGGGAGCTGTTTTTT. The V call is TRBV20-1, the J call TRBJ2-2; TRBD1 matches 8 bases. This CDR3 region has 21 residues. After removal of 0 bases from V and 1 base from J, the junction contained 19 bases not matched to a gene. In germline, CDR1 is DFQATT, CDR2 SNEGSKA (reference sequence).

The V gene is TRBV2, the J gene TRBJ2-1; 11 nucleotides align to TRBD2. V lost 9 bases, J lost 3 bases, and 1 base stayed unmatched. The CDR3 totals 13 residues. Germline lookup yields CDR1 SNHLY and CDR2 FYNNEI. This CDR3 reads CARTSGGYNEQFF. CDR3 DNA: TGTGCCAGAACTAGCGGGGGCTACAATGAGCAGTTCTTC.

The chain employs TRBV7-2 and TRBJ2-1; tentative D call: TRBD2 (6 bases). The CDR3 loop spans 14 amino acids. Trimming pared 7 bases from V and 7 bases from J, leaving 17 bases between. The germline CDR1 and CDR2 sequences are SGHTA and FQGNSA. CDR3 region: CASNHLGEANEQFF. CDR3 DNA: TGTGCCAGCAACCACCTCGGGGAGGCGAATGAGCAGTTCTTC.

This chain uses TRBV5-1 with TRBJ1-2; 9 bases agree with TRBD1. Germline CDR1 reads SGHRS; CDR2 reads YFSETQ. The CDR3 consists of 17 residues. V lost 4 bases to trimming and J lost 5 bases; unmatched junction nucleotides: 15. CDR3 DNA: TGCGCCAGCAGCCCGGGACAGGGTTCGGCCTTGGGATATGGCTACACCTTC. This encodes CASSPGQGSALGYGYTF.

This chain connects TRBV6-6 to TRBJ1-4, with TRBD1 as a possible D gene (5 bases). Germline V lookup: CDR1 MNHNY, CDR2 SVGAGI (reference sequence). This CDR3 has 16 residues. V shed 2 bases and J shed 2 bases, with 12 bases lying between them. This CDR3 is CASSYVRDPTNEKLFF. The CDR3 coding sequence is TGTGCCAGCAGTTACGTCAGGGACCCTACTAATGAAAAACTGTTTTTT.

This chain links TRBV5-1 with TRBJ2-2; D uncertain. V lost 0 bases and J 3 bases, leaving 9 bases between the germline ends. Germline V gene sequence: CDR1 SGHRS, CDR2 YFSETQ. The CDR3 is 15 residues long. As DNA, the CDR3 is TGCGCCAGCAGCTTGGGCGCCGGGTACACCGGGGAGCTGTTTTTT. Its protein product is CASSLGAGYTGELFF.

This clonotype was seen more than once but under ten times. The V gene is TRBV27, the J gene TRBJ1-2, with D unclear. This CDR3 has 13 amino acids. Germline assignment: CDR1 MNHEY and CDR2 SMNVEV (reference sequence). The V gene lost 3 bases and the J gene lost 3 bases, with 8 bases spanning the gap. The CDR3 coding sequence is TGTGCCAGCAGTTTGGTGGCAGACTATGGCTACACCTTC. It is translated as CASSLVADYGYTF.

V and J are TRBV3-1 and TRBJ2-7; D might be TRBD1 or TRBD2, each matching 6 bases. CDR1 is LGHDT, CDR2 YNNKEL, per germline (reference sequence). The CDR3 extends over 19 amino acids. Trimming took off 1 base at V and 3 bases at J, with 25 bases between the two ends. The CDR3 spells CASSQVGGHPSRAGYEQYF. CDR3 sequence (DNA): TGTGCCAGCAGCCAAGTGGGGGGACATCCCTCCCGAGCCGGCTACGAGCAGTACTTC.

V gene TRBV11-1 combines with J gene TRBJ2-1, with D unclear. The CDR3 runs 13 residues. Trimming left V 1 base short and J 7 bases short, with 8 bases between. The germline CDR1 and CDR2 sequences are SGHAT and FQDESV (reference sequence). The CDR3 bases are TGTGCCAGCAGCTTAGTCCAAGGGAATGAGCAGTTCTTC. Protein: CASSLVQGNEQFF.

V and J are TRBV2 and TRBJ2-5, with D perhaps being TRBD1 or TRBD2 (5 bases each). CDR3 length: 17 residues. Germline CDR1 reads SNHLY; CDR2 reads FYNNEI. V was trimmed by 4 bases and J by 5 bases, leaving 23 bases between them. CDR3 in amino acids: CASSVSVEGSGGETQYF. For the CDR3, the DNA is TGTGCCAGCAGTGTGTCGGTCGAGGGGTCCGGCGGTGAGACCCAGTACTTC.